This TCR beta chain emerged from a study of shared clonotypes between healthy human individuals. Background on the study: Researchers assigned three CD4 naive, three CD4 memory, two CD8 naive and one CD8 memory plate to each donor. Study observations and caveats: Relative to clonotypes present in all four donors, those not shared had lower generation probabilities. Rarefaction analysis demonstrated incomplete sorted-subset sequencing notwithstanding large depth.

V gave up 6 bases and J gave up 3 bases, with 12 bases separating them. CDR1 SQVTM and CDR2 ANQGSEA come from the germline V gene. This CDR3 comprises 12 residues. With regard to this clone: What it binds is not known.

The authors' processing: ImmunoSEQ output lacked quality scores and full-length reads, limiting matched filtering. Assay used: immunoSEQ multiplex PCR; TCRdb lists only in-frame clones, some missing. That table furnishes V, J and clone size, whereas the DNA furnished D and trimming. The profile covers some 100,000 clones, with over 65% appearing a single time and roughly 24% taken by the ten largest. The sequencing input was memory CD8+ T cells sorted from blood. Subset here: CD45RO+ cells pooled with CCR7-negative TemRA cells. The V gene is TRBV29-1, the J gene TRBJ2-7; tentative D call: TRBD2 (6 bases). The origin of this receptor is a young woman in good health. The CDR3 loop is CSVVLAFYEQYF. CDR3 nucleotide sequence: TGCAGCGTCGTACTAGCCTTCTACGAGCAGTACTTC.